This TCR beta chain was sequenced for a study of blood T cell repertoires in COVID-19. Clones were sequenced by immunoSEQ multiplex PCR, and TCRdb holds only the in-frame ones, with some missing. This table has about 120,000 clones, 75% to 90% appearing once. The sample taken for sequencing was peripheral blood. This receptor was obtained from a human donor in a cohort sampled during active COVID-19.

CDR3 protein: CASSLLQGPYNEQFF. The CDR3 region has the DNA TGTGCCAGCAGCTTACTACAGGGTCCCTACAATGAGCAGTTCTTC. The rearrangement uses TRBV7-3 and TRBJ2-1; TRBD1 might be the D (6 bases). V lost 2 bases, J lost 2 bases, and 10 bases lay in between. This CDR3 has 15 amino acids. Per the germline V gene, CDR1 is SGHTA and CDR2 is FQGTGA.